Listed below are T cell receptor beta chains from one sample, sequenced in a study of blood T cell repertoires in COVID-19. This table comes from immunoSEQ multiplex PCR, and its TCRdb copy is limited to in-frame clones, with some not included. This table has approximately 100,000 clones, roughly 82% appearing once. Sequenced material: peripheral blood. These receptors came from a human donor in a cohort sampled during active COVID-19. Each CDR3 is given with its conserved first and last residue. D genes are given only for firm matches. Clone size is not always given. Where it is, it says once, few, many or a class for expanded clones.

TRBV9,TRBD1,TRBJ1-6,NA,TGTGCCAGCAGCCCCCGACAGGGGGAAGGTTCACCCCTCCACTTT,CASSPRQGEGSPLHF
TRBV4-3,NA,TRBJ1-1,NA,TGCGCCAGCAGCCAAGTATGGGGGCAGGATGAAGCTTTCTTT,CASSQVWGQDEAFF
TRBV9,NA,TRBJ1-2,NA,TGTGCCAGCAGCAACAGCCTCATCGGTGGCTACACCTTC,CASSNSLIGGYTF
TRBV6-6,NA,TRBJ2-7,NA,TGTGCCAGCAACCTCTGGGGTAGCGGCAGCTCCTACGAGCAGTACTTC,CASNLWGSGSSYEQYF
TRBV5-5,TRBD1,TRBJ1-2,NA,TGTGCCAGCAGCTTAAGCTTTGCAGGGGGTGGCTACACCTTC,CASSLSFAGGGYTF
TRBV19,NA,TRBJ2-7,once,TGTGCCAGTAGTAGTCGGGTAGTGGCCTACGAGCAGTACTTC,CASSSRVVAYEQYF
TRBV27,TRBD2,TRBJ2-3,NA,TGTGCCAGCAGTCCCATGACTAGCGGGGCCGGCGATACGCAGTATTTT,CASSPMTSGAGDTQYF
TRBV6-2/TRBV6-3,TRBD2,TRBJ2-7,NA,TGTGCCAGCAGTTTTAGCGGGAGGAGTTACTACGAGCAGTACTTC,CASSFSGRSYYEQYF
TRBV4-3,TRBD1,TRBJ1-2,NA,TGCGCCAGCAGCCAAGAGACAGGGGGCTTTGGCTACACCTTC,CASSQETGGFGYTF
TRBV5-1,TRBD2,TRBJ2-3,NA,TGCGCCAGCAGCTTGGCGGGAGGTGAAGATACGCAGTATTTT,CASSLAGGEDTQYF
TRBV27,NA,TRBJ2-5,NA,TGTGCCAGCAGTGCGGGACAGCGTCGGGAGACCCAGTACTTC,CASSAGQRRETQYF
TRBV16,NA,TRBJ1-1,NA,TGTGCCAGCAGCCAATCGGTGCAGAGGGGGGCTTTCTTT,CASSQSVQRGAFF
TRBV6-5,NA,TRBJ2-7,NA,TGTGCCAGCAGTTACTCGGTTCAGAACTCCTACGAGCAGTACTTC,CASSYSVQNSYEQYF
TRBV4-3,TRBD1,TRBJ2-7,NA,TGCGCCAGCAGTCAGGGGGCGCGGGAGCAGTACTTC,CASSQGAREQYF
TRBV12-3/TRBV12-4,NA,TRBJ2-1,once,TGTGCCACGGGACTGGAATACAATGAGCAGTTCTTC,CATGLEYNEQFF
TRBV6-5,TRBD2,TRBJ2-7,NA,TGTGCCAGCAGTCGCCTTCCCGTCGGGGGGTACGAGCAGTACTTC,CASSRLPVGGYEQYF
TRBV19,TRBD1,TRBJ1-1,NA,TGTGCCAGTAGTCATGCCCCGGGACAGGGAGGGGCTGAAGCTTTCTTT,CASSHAPGQGGAEAFF